The rows below give T cell receptor beta chains drawn from one sample of a study of blood T cell repertoires in COVID-19. Clones were read by immunoSEQ multiplex PCR, and TCRdb kept only the in-frame ones, dropping some. This sample carries 55,000 to 65,000 clones, 88% of them seen once, and the ten largest clones take around 5%. The sample was peripheral blood. These receptors all stem from a man in his sixties with acute or convalescent COVID-19. CDR3s include the opening cysteine and the closing phenylalanine or tryptophan. The D gene is left open where the match is weak. Only part of the rows carry a size: once, few, many, or a class if the clone is expanded.

TRBV27	TRBJ2-5	.	.	CASSTLTGHLQETQYF	TGTGCCAGCAGTACGCTAACGGGACACCTACAAGAGACCCAGTACTTC
TRBV2	TRBJ2-7	.	.	CASSIYRDGEQYF	TGTGCCAGCAGTATCTACAGGGATGGGGAGCAGTACTTC
TRBV2	TRBJ2-2	.	.	CASSVRGTGELFF	TGTGCCAGCAGTGTAAGGGGGACCGGGGAGCTGTTTTTT
TRBV25-1	TRBJ2-1	.	.	CASSPKLRQGYNEQFF	TGTGCCAGCAGCCCAAAACTTCGGCAGGGATACAATGAGCAGTTCTTC
TRBV6-1	TRBJ2-2	few	.	CASSEAIVVTGELFF	TGTGCCAGCAGTGAAGCGATAGTGGTCACCGGGGAGCTGTTTTTT
TRBV3-1/TRBV3-2	TRBJ2-3	once	TRBD2	CASSQDAGAQDTQYF	TGTGCCAGCAGCCAAGACGCGGGAGCCCAAGATACGCAGTATTTT
TRBV7-2	TRBJ2-1	once	TRBD2	CASSKSGRAGNEQFF	TGTGCCAGCAGCAAAAGCGGGAGGGCCGGCAATGAGCAGTTCTTC
TRBV30	TRBJ1-2	few	.	CACTPGGNYGYTF	TGTGCCTGCACCCCCGGGGGGAACTATGGCTACACCTTC
TRBV2	TRBJ2-5	.	.	CASSTSGTQYF	TGTGCCAGCAGTACCTCGGGAACCCAGTACTTC
TRBV23-1	TRBJ1-4	.	.	CASSQSKGGWREKLFF	TGCGCCAGCAGTCAATCGAAGGGAGGGTGGCGTGAAAAACTGTTTTTT
TRBV7-3	TRBJ1-3	.	.	CASSRGLLGDTIYF	TGTGCCAGCAGCCGGGGACTGCTTGGGGACACCATATATTTT
TRBV27	TRBJ1-6	.	.	CASSSVIASSPLHF	TGTGCCAGCAGTTCCGTAATTGCGAGCTCACCCCTCCACTTT